What follows is one T cell receptor beta chain and its context. Its antigen is as yet unknown. The source of the sample is a study of Ad26.COV2.S vaccination and SARS-CoV-2 variants. Study-level results: Placebo recipients had lower spike-specific TCR breadth than vaccine recipients.

Repertoires were generated with immunoSEQ multiplex PCR, while TCRdb's copy carries only in-frame clones and drops some. This sample yields about 680,000 clones, of which roughly nine tenths are seen a single time; around 1.5% belongs to the top ten. The CDR3 extends over 16 amino acids. From germline, CDR1 is SGHRS and CDR2 YFSETQ. The V and J ends lost 0 bases and 4 bases respectively, with 13 bases between them. Sample treatment: around 19 received Ad26.COV2.S at low or high dose, single or two shots; 5 received placebo; per-sample allocation not given. Samples were taken on day 63 after the first vaccine or placebo injection.

The clonotype originates from a person between 18 and 65 years old who received the Ad26.COV2.S COVID-19 vaccine or a placebo. This rearrangement joins TRBV5-1 to TRBJ1-4; possible D gene TRBD1, 6 bases. Sequences were derived from peripheral blood, sampled in a trial of Ad26.COV2.S vaccine versus placebo. The CDR3 here is CASSLGSGGYNEKLFF. As DNA, the CDR3 is TGCGCCAGCAGCTTGGGCAGTGGGGGCTATAATGAAAAACTGTTTTTT.